This T cell receptor beta chain derives from a study of cytomegalovirus exposure and HLA in healthy donors. Clones were sequenced by immunoSEQ multiplex PCR, and TCRdb holds only the in-frame ones, with some missing. Of 150,000 to 200,000 clones listed, about nine tenths are singletons. The table lists this clone with a few counts. Germline CDR1 is MNHNS and CDR2 is SASEGT. The CDR3 runs to 15 residues. V lost 6 bases, J lost 5 bases, and 7 bases stayed unmatched. The sequenced sample consisted of PBMCs. The chain combines TRBV6-1 with TRBJ2-5; 12 bases are shared with TRBD2. The sequence derives from a woman aged 18-30 years in good health and CMV-seropositive. The CDR3, as DNA: TGTGCCAGCAGGAGACTAGCGGGAGAAATGGAGACCCAGTACTTC. Encoded protein: CASRRLAGEMETQYF.